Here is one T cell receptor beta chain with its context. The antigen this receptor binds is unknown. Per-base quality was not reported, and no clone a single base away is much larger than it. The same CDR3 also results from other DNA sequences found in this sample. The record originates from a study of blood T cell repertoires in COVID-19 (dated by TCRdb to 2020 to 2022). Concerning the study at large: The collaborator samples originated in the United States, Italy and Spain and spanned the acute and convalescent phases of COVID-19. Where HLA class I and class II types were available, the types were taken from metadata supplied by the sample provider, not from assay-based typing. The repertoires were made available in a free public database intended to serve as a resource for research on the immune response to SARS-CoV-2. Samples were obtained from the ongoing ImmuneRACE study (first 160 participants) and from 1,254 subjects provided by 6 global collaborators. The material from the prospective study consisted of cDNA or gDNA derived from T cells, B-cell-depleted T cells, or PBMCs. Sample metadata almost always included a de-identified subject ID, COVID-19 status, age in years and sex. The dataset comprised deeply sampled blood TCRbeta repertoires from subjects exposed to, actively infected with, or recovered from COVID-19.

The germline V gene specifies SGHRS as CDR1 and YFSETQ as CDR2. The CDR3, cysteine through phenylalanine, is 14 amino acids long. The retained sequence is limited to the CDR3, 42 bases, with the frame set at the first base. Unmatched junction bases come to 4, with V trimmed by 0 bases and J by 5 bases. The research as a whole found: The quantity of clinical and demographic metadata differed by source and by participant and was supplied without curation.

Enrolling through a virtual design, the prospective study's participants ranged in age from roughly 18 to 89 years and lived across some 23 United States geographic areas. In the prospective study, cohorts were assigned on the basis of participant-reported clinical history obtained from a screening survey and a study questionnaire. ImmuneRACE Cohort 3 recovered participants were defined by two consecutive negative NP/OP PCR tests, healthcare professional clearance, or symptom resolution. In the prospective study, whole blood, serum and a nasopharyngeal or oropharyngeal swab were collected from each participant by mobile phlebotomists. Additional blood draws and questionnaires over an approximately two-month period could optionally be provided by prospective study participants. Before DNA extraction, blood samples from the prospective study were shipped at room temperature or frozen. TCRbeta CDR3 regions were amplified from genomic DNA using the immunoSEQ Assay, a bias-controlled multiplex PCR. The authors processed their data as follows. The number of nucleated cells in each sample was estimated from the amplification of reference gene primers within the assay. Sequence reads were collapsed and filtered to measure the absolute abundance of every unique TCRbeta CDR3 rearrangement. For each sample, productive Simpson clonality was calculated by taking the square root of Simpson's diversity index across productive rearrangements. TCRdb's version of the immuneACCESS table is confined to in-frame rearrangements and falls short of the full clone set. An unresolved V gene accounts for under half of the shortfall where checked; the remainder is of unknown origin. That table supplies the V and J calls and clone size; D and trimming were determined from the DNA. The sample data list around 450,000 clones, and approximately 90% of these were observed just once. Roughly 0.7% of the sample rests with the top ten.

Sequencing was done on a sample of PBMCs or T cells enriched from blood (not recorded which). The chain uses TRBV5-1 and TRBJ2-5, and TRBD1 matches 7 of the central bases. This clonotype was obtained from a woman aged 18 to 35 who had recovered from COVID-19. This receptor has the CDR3 CASSLGQGPETQYF. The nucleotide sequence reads TGCGCCAGCAGCTTGGGACAGGGTCCCGAGACCCAGTACTTC.